This is a list of T cell receptor beta chains from one sample in a study of shared clonotypes between healthy human individuals. Method: immunoSEQ multiplex PCR; TCRdb's copy keeps in-frame clones and lacks some. The sample carries 2 million to 2.5 million clones, 85% to 95% recorded once. What was sequenced was naive CD4+ T cells from PBMCs. These receptors came from a man between 18 and 29 years old in good health. Some clones in this sample may be carry-over from other donors' samples. The CDR3 runs from the conserved cysteine through the conserved F or W. The D gene is left open where the match is weak. Rows may omit the clone size; those that give it use once, few, many or a size class.

D: NA
size: NA
V: TRBV11-2
J: TRBJ1-1
DNA: TGTGCCAGCAGCCTAGCCCGGTTTGAAGCTTTCTTT
CDR3: CASSLARFEAFF

D: TRBD2
size: NA
V: TRBV9
J: TRBJ2-1
DNA: TGTGCCAGCAGCGTCTTAGCGGGAGCCGATGAGCAGTTCTTC
CDR3: CASSVLAGADEQFF

D: NA
size: NA
V: TRBV28
J: TRBJ2-2
DNA: TGTGCCAGCAGTACCACTAGGTTGACCGGGGAGCTGTTTTTT
CDR3: CASSTTRLTGELFF

D: TRBD2
size: NA
V: TRBV19
J: TRBJ2-3
DNA: TGTGCCAGTAGTATGGGACTGTGGGCTAGCGGGAGAGGCCCAGATACGCAGTATTTT
CDR3: CASSMGLWASGRGPDTQYF

D: TRBD2
size: once
V: TRBV11-3
J: TRBJ2-1
DNA: TGTGCCAGCAGTCAGCAGGCGGGAGTATCCTACAATGAGCAGTTCTTC
CDR3: CASSQQAGVSYNEQFF

D: NA
size: NA
V: TRBV6-5
J: TRBJ2-5
DNA: TGTGCCAGCAGTGGGGGTGGGGCCGCAAAAGAGACCCAGTACTTC
CDR3: CASSGGGAAKETQYF

D: NA
size: NA
V: TRBV19
J: TRBJ1-4
DNA: TGTGCCAGCAGGGAGGCCTTCAGGGAAAAACTGTTTTTT
CDR3: CASREAFREKLFF

D: NA
size: NA
V: TRBV19
J: TRBJ1-5
DNA: TGTGCCAGTAGTATCATGGGGGGCCAAAGTCAGCCCCAGCATTTT
CDR3: CASSIMGGQSQPQHF

D: NA
size: once
V: TRBV4-3
J: TRBJ1-4
DNA: TGCGCCAGCAGCCCGGGGACTTACGGGGGTGAAAAACTGTTTTTT
CDR3: CASSPGTYGGEKLFF

D: NA
size: NA
V: TRBV28
J: TRBJ2-7
DNA: TGTGCCAGCAGTTCGGAGCCAGGGGAGCAGTACTTC
CDR3: CASSSEPGEQYF

D: NA
size: NA
V: TRBV7-9
J: TRBJ1-1
DNA: TGTGCCAGCAGCCGATTGGGCTCTGAAGCTTTCTTT
CDR3: CASSRLGSEAFF

D: NA
size: NA
V: TRBV19
J: TRBJ2-7
DNA: TGTGCCAGTAGTATTATGGGGAGTCCCCAACACGAGCAGTACTTC
CDR3: CASSIMGSPQHEQYF

D: TRBD1
size: NA
V: TRBV19
J: TRBJ1-2
DNA: TGTGCCAGTAGCATTCATCTTTCTAGGGACAGGTCCGGTGGCTACACCTTC
CDR3: CASSIHLSRDRSGGYTF

D: TRBD2
size: NA
V: TRBV4-1
J: TRBJ2-1
DNA: TGCGCCAGCAGCGGGAGGGGCAATGAGCAGTTCTTC
CDR3: CASSGRGNEQFF

D: TRBD1
size: NA
V: TRBV18
J: TRBJ1-2
DNA: TGTGCCAGCTCACAGGGACAGGCACAAGTGGTTAACTATGGCTACACCTTC
CDR3: CASSQGQAQVVNYGYTF

D: TRBD2
size: NA
V: TRBV6-1
J: TRBJ2-1
DNA: TGTGCCAGCAGCGCCGGGACTAACACCAATGAGCAGTTCTTC
CDR3: CASSAGTNTNEQFF

D: TRBD2
size: NA
V: TRBV9
J: TRBJ2-7
DNA: TGTGCCAGCAGCCCCGAACTAGCGGGAATCCACGAGCAGTACTTC
CDR3: CASSPELAGIHEQYF

D: NA
size: once
V: TRBV7-9
J: TRBJ2-3
DNA: TGTGCCAGCCCGCCCGCCAAGGGGGACACAGATACGCAGTATTTT
CDR3: CASPPAKGDTDTQYF

D: TRBD2
size: NA
V: TRBV5-1
J: TRBJ2-7
DNA: TGCGCCAGCAGCCTGACTAGCGGGAGCTCCTACGAGCAGTACTTC
CDR3: CASSLTSGSSYEQYF

D: NA
size: few
V: TRBV19
J: TRBJ1-2
DNA: TGTGCCAGTAGTACCCACGCCTCAGCTGGGGGCTACACCTTC
CDR3: CASSTHASAGGYTF

D: NA
size: NA
V: TRBV4-2
J: TRBJ1-2
DNA: TGTGCCAGCAGCCAAGCGGGGGACGGCTATGGCTACACCTTC
CDR3: CASSQAGDGYGYTF

D: TRBD1
size: NA
V: TRBV5-1
J: TRBJ2-7
DNA: TGCGCCAGCAGCTTGGGTCGGGACAGTGCCTACGAGCAGTACTTC
CDR3: CASSLGRDSAYEQYF

D: NA
size: NA
V: TRBV6-1
J: TRBJ2-5
DNA: TGTGCCAGCAGTTTTGGGGGGCCCGCGGAGGAGACCCAGTACTTC
CDR3: CASSFGGPAEETQYF

D: NA
size: NA
V: TRBV5-1
J: TRBJ2-5
DNA: TGCGCCAGCTCTACCCAGAATCTCCAAGAGACCCAGTACTTC
CDR3: CASSTQNLQETQYF

D: NA
size: NA
V: TRBV28
J: TRBJ2-7
DNA: TGTGCCAGCAGTTTCTGGGACGGCTTGTGGGAGCAGTACTTC
CDR3: CASSFWDGLWEQYF

D: NA
size: NA
V: TRBV11-2
J: TRBJ1-2
DNA: TGTGCCAGCAGCTTTGGGGGTCTGGCTTTAGACTATGGCTACACCTTC
CDR3: CASSFGGLALDYGYTF

D: NA
size: NA
V: TRBV28
J: TRBJ2-7
DNA: TGTGCCAGCAGTTTCCAGAACTACGAGCAGTACTTC
CDR3: CASSFQNYEQYF

D: NA
size: NA
V: TRBV7-2
J: TRBJ2-1
DNA: TGTGCCAGCAGCTTAATACAGCCCTACAATGAGCAGTTCTTC
CDR3: CASSLIQPYNEQFF

D: NA
size: NA
V: TRBV28
J: TRBJ1-2
DNA: TGTGCCAGCAGGCCCAACTATGGCTACACCTTC
CDR3: CASRPNYGYTF

D: NA
size: once
V: TRBV5-6
J: TRBJ2-5
DNA: TGTGCCAGCAGCTTGAGGCGGGTCCCCGAGACCCAGTACTTC
CDR3: CASSLRRVPETQYF

D: TRBD1
size: NA
V: TRBV9
J: TRBJ2-5
DNA: TGTGCCAGCAGCGCGACAGGGACCATGACCCAGTACTTC
CDR3: CASSATGTMTQYF

D: NA
size: once
V: TRBV19
J: TRBJ2-3
DNA: TGTGCCAGTAGTATCTTCGGACAGCTTAGCACAGATACGCAGTATTTT
CDR3: CASSIFGQLSTDTQYF

D: NA
size: few
V: TRBV28
J: TRBJ1-1
DNA: TGTGCCTCGACCTCGGGCACTGAAGCTTTCTTT
CDR3: CASTSGTEAFF

D: NA
size: NA
V: TRBV20-1
J: TRBJ2-1
DNA: TGCAGTGCCCCAACCCGGACAGAGCAGTTCTTC
CDR3: CSAPTRTEQFF

D: NA
size: NA
V: TRBV19
J: TRBJ2-6
DNA: TGTGCCAGTAGTCATTCCGGGGTTTCCTCTGGGGCCAACGTCCTGACTTTC
CDR3: CASSHSGVSSGANVLTF

D: NA
size: NA
V: TRBV28
J: TRBJ1-5
DNA: TGTGCCAGCAGTCGACAGTCCTATCAGCCCCAGCATTTT
CDR3: CASSRQSYQPQHF

D: NA
size: NA
V: TRBV5-1
J: TRBJ1-3
DNA: TGCGCCAGCAGCTCCTGGGGCTCCTCTGGAAACACCATATATTTT
CDR3: CASSSWGSSGNTIYF

D: TRBD1
size: NA
V: TRBV7-8
J: TRBJ2-7
DNA: TGTGCCAGCAGCTTAAACAGGGGAGCAGGATACGAGCAGTACTTC
CDR3: CASSLNRGAGYEQYF

D: NA
size: NA
V: TRBV7-2
J: TRBJ2-3
DNA: TGTGCCAGCAGCGTTATAAATTCAGATACGCAGTATTTT
CDR3: CASSVINSDTQYF

D: NA
size: NA
V: TRBV6-6
J: TRBJ2-2
DNA: TGTGCCAGCAGTTACTCAGGGGACCCTAACACCGGGGAGCTGTTTTTT
CDR3: CASSYSGDPNTGELFF

D: NA
size: NA
V: TRBV4-1
J: TRBJ2-1
DNA: TGCGCCAGCAGCCTTACCCTCCTAGGGAGTGAGCAGTTCTTC
CDR3: CASSLTLLGSEQFF

D: TRBD2
size: NA
V: TRBV9
J: TRBJ2-3
DNA: TGTGCCAGCAGCGTGGGACTAGCGGGAGGAGATACGCAGTATTTT
CDR3: CASSVGLAGGDTQYF

D: TRBD2
size: NA
V: TRBV5-1
J: TRBJ2-2
DNA: TGCGCCAGCAGCTTTGGCGGGAGGGAGACCGGGGAGCTGTTTTTT
CDR3: CASSFGGRETGELFF

D: NA
size: NA
V: TRBV6-5
J: TRBJ2-7
DNA: TGTGCCAGCAGTTACTCGAGTCCAGGGCACTACGAGCAGTACTTC
CDR3: CASSYSSPGHYEQYF

D: TRBD1
size: NA
V: TRBV2
J: TRBJ1-2
DNA: TGTGCCAGCAGTCACCCCAGACAGGGACATTCTACCTATGGCTACACCTTC
CDR3: CASSHPRQGHSTYGYTF

D: NA
size: NA
V: TRBV28
J: TRBJ1-2
DNA: TGTGCCAGCAGTTGGGCAGGGACCAACTATGGCTACACCTTC
CDR3: CASSWAGTNYGYTF

D: NA
size: NA
V: TRBV2
J: TRBJ1-5
DNA: TGTGCCAGCAGTGTTGAACAGGGTAACCAGCCCCAGCATTTT
CDR3: CASSVEQGNQPQHF

D: TRBD1
size: NA
V: TRBV5-5
J: TRBJ1-5
DNA: TGTGCCAGCAGCTTGGCACAGGGGGCTTTGGGCAATCAGCCCCAGCATTTT
CDR3: CASSLAQGALGNQPQHF

D: NA
size: NA
V: TRBV27
J: TRBJ2-7
DNA: TGTGCCACCTGGGGGCAGGGGACCTACGAGCAGTACTTC
CDR3: CATWGQGTYEQYF

D: NA
size: few
V: TRBV10-1
J: TRBJ1-1
DNA: TGCGCCAGCAGTGATAGGGTGAACACTGAAGCTTTCTTT
CDR3: CASSDRVNTEAFF

D: TRBD2
size: few
V: TRBV5-1
J: TRBJ2-4
DNA: TGCGCCAGCAGCCCGTTGACTAGCGGGAGGGCCGTCGACATTCAGTACTTC
CDR3: CASSPLTSGRAVDIQYF

D: TRBD1
size: NA
V: TRBV4-1
J: TRBJ2-2
DNA: TGCGCCAGCAGGGGGGACAGGGCGATCACCGGGGAGCTGTTTTTT
CDR3: CASRGDRAITGELFF

D: TRBD1
size: NA
V: TRBV6-5
J: TRBJ2-7
DNA: TGTGCCAGCAGTCCAACACAGGGGGCTTTCTACGAGCAGTACTTC
CDR3: CASSPTQGAFYEQYF

D: TRBD2
size: NA
V: TRBV6-1
J: TRBJ2-1
DNA: TGTGCCAGCAGTGAATTTGGCAGCGGGAGGGCCCGTTGGAACAATGAGCAGTTCTTC
CDR3: CASSEFGSGRARWNNEQFF

D: NA
size: NA
V: TRBV19
J: TRBJ1-5
DNA: TGTGCCAGTAGTATCGTGGGCGGACTTAGCAATCAGCCCCAGCATTTT
CDR3: CASSIVGGLSNQPQHF

D: TRBD2
size: NA
V: TRBV5-1
J: TRBJ2-2
DNA: TGCGCCAGCAGCTTGGGATCGGCGGGAGGGGGCACCGGGGAGCTGTTTTTT
CDR3: CASSLGSAGGGTGELFF

D: NA
size: NA
V: TRBV4-1
J: TRBJ2-3
DNA: TGCGCCAGCAGCCAAGCCCCCAGGGGCACAGATACGCAGTATTTT
CDR3: CASSQAPRGTDTQYF

D: NA
size: NA
V: TRBV5-6
J: TRBJ2-5
DNA: TGTGCCAGCAGCTTACCGGGACACAACCAAGAGACCCAGTACTTC
CDR3: CASSLPGHNQETQYF

D: NA
size: NA
V: TRBV29-1
J: TRBJ2-1
DNA: TGCAGCGCTACCAAGAGCTCCTACAATGAGCAGTTCTTC
CDR3: CSATKSSYNEQFF

D: NA
size: once
V: TRBV6-5
J: TRBJ1-1
DNA: TGTGCCAGCAGTTACGGGGGAGGGGCCTTTAACACTGAAGCTTTCTTT
CDR3: CASSYGGGAFNTEAFF